Listed here are 30 T cell receptor beta chains from one sample, sequenced in a study of blood T cells in healthy people across ages. It was with a sample-barcoded 5' primer and a J-beta primer mix that a second PCR of roughly 7 to 12 cycles was run. TCRdb re-derived calls from the 5' RACE reads in MiXCR, one entry per CDR3 protein. The sample records about 680,000 distinct CDR3 sequences, roughly 50% being singletons. Source material: blood. These receptors came from a woman aged 55-70 years in good health.

The chain carries TRBV2 and TRBJ1-1; D might be TRBD1 (6 bases). Trimming cost V 8 bases and J 0 bases, with 10 bases left between them. CDR3 size: 13 residues. Germline CDR1 SNHLY, CDR2 FYNNEI. Here the CDR3 reads CASYQGLNTEAFF. For the CDR3, the DNA is TGTGCCAGCTATCAGGGGCTGAACACTGAAGCTTTCTTT.

There are a few counts of this clonotype. V and J are TRBV7-2 and TRBJ2-7, with 10 bases fitting TRBD2. The CDR3 has 16 residues. Germline CDR1 SGHTA, CDR2 FQGNSA. The trim removed 5 bases at V and 2 bases at J, leaving 9 bases unmatched. DNA of the CDR3: TGTGCCAGCAGCCCAAAAGCGGGAGGGCTCCCCTACGAGCAGTACTTC. It yields the protein CASSPKAGGLPYEQYF.

The chain uses TRBV3-1 and TRBJ2-7; 7 bases are a match to TRBD2. V shed 1 base and J 7 bases; nucleotides not matched to a gene: 13. Germline-derived CDR1 and CDR2 are LGHDT and YNNKEL (reference sequence). CDR3 length: 16 residues. The CDR3 spells CASSQVAGERFGEQYF. The CDR3, as DNA: TGTGCCAGCAGCCAAGTGGCGGGAGAAAGGTTCGGTGAGCAGTACTTC.

On this clonotype itself: At one end the junction does not follow the germline gene, possibly because of a read error. The chain employs TRBV12-3 or TRBV12-4 and TRBJ2-1; the D gene is possibly TRBD2 (5 bases). The CDR3 contains 15 residues. The CDR3 nucleotides read TGTGCCAGTAGTTTGAAGCGGAGCTCCTACAATGAGCAGTTCTTC. This translates into CASSLKRSSYNEQFF.

The genes are TRBV5-4 and TRBJ2-5, with TRBD2 identical over 7 bases. The CDR3 contains 15 residues. CDR1 and CDR2 from the germline V gene are SGHNT and YYREEE (reference sequence). V gave up 6 bases and J gave up 2 bases; unmatched junction bases: 10. The CDR3 nucleotides are TGTGCCAGCACCATACTAGCGAATCCACAAGAGACCCAGTACTTC. This sequence encodes CASTILANPQETQYF.

On this clonotype: Compared with germline, one end of the junction differs, possibly owing to a read error. The chain carries TRBV12-3 or TRBV12-4 and TRBJ2-3; D perhaps matches TRBD2 (6 bases). The CDR3 runs to 12 residues. The CDR3 spells CACSLASVAQYF. CDR3 coding DNA: TGTGCCTGCAGTTTAGCTAGCGTAGCGCAGTATTTT.

With regard to this clonotype: Since a much larger clone is just one base distant, this may be a read error. The J gene is TRBJ2-3, the V gene TRBV9, with D unresolved. Germline V gives CDR1 SGDLS, CDR2 YYNGEE. The CDR3 contains 15 residues. The V end was cut by 0 bases, the J end by 2 bases, with 10 bases between. The CDR3, as DNA: TGTGCCAGCAGCGTAGCGGCAGCATACACAGATACGCAGTATTTT. This gives the protein CASSVAAAYTDTQYF.

The V and J genes are TRBV20-1 and TRBJ2-3; D gene unclear. Per the germline V gene, CDR1 is DFQATT and CDR2 is SNEGSKA (reference sequence). The length of the CDR3 is 12 residues. Trimming removed 3 bases at V and 2 bases at J, with 6 bases between. The CDR3 DNA follows: TGCAGTGCTAGGGTCACCACAGATACGCAGTATTTT. This gives the protein CSARVTTDTQYF.

The J gene is TRBJ1-5, the V gene TRBV5-1, with 7 bases matching TRBD1. Trimming cost V 4 bases and J 3 bases; bases outside gene matches: 7. Germline-derived CDR1 and CDR2 are SGHRS and YFSETQ. The CDR3 has 15 residues. In DNA, the CDR3 is TGCGCCAGCAGCCCCTCAACAGGGGACAATCAGCCCCAGCATTTT. Translated, it gives CASSPSTGDNQPQHF.

V and J are TRBV20-1 and TRBJ1-1; D not resolved. CDR3 length equals 14 residues. Germline V gene sequence: CDR1 DFQATT, CDR2 SNEGSKA (reference sequence). Trimming removed 3 bases at V and 0 bases at J, with 11 bases between. In DNA, the CDR3 is TGCAGTGCTAGCGTCTCTTCCTTGAACACTGAAGCTTTCTTT. Translating gives CSASVSSLNTEAFF.

V usage is TRBV29-1 and J usage is TRBJ2-3; D tentatively reads TRBD1 or TRBD2 (6 bases each). The CDR3 is 14 residues long. The germline V gene has CDR1 SQVTM and CDR2 ANQGSEA. Trimming pared 2 bases from V and 0 bases from J, leaving 9 bases between. The CDR3 sequence is CSVERGTSTDTQYF. CDR3 nucleotide sequence: TGCAGCGTTGAAAGGGGGACTAGCACAGATACGCAGTATTTT.

V is TRBV28 and J is TRBJ2-6, with D maybe TRBD1 (6 bases). The CDR3 loop spans 18 amino acids. The V end lost 6 bases, the J end lost 2 bases, and 20 bases lay between the germline ends. Germline V gene lookup returns CDR1 MDHEN and CDR2 SYDVKM. The CDR3 is CASSPSLQGVAGANVLTF. The DNA for the CDR3 is TGTGCCAGCAGCCCCTCCCTACAGGGAGTCGCTGGGGCCAACGTCCTGACTTTC.

This clonotype was observed a few times. The chain employs TRBV12-3 or TRBV12-4 and TRBJ1-6, with a possible D match to TRBD1 (5 bases). Trimming stripped 7 bases from V and 4 bases from J, with 8 bases between. CDR3 size: 13 residues. CDR3 DNA sequence: TGTGCCAGCACTAGACAGTATAATTCACCCCTCCACTTT. Translation: CASTRQYNSPLHF.

The rearrangement joins TRBV6-1 to TRBJ2-6; D is unresolved. The CDR3 spans 17 residues. CDR1 and CDR2 from the germline V gene are MNHNS and SASEGT. V lost 4 bases, J lost 4 bases, and 17 bases lay in between. CDR3 loop: CASSVRDVSSGANVLTF. CDR3 bases: TGTGCCAGCAGTGTACGAGATGTGAGCTCCGGGGCCAACGTCCTGACTTTC.

This chain joins TRBV10-3 and TRBJ1-2; D not certain. The germline CDR1 and CDR2 sequences are ENHRY and SYGVKD. Trimming took off 4 bases at V and 4 bases at J, with 10 bases between the two ends. The CDR3 runs to 13 residues. This chain's CDR3 is CAISGGDGYGYTF. CDR3 nucleotide sequence: TGTGCCATCAGTGGAGGAGACGGCTATGGCTACACCTTC.

V usage is TRBV6-2 or TRBV6-3 and J usage is TRBJ1-1; D gene ambiguous. The CDR3 has 14 amino acids. Germline CDR1 reads MNHEY; CDR2 reads SVGEGT. V was trimmed by 2 bases and J by 6 bases, leaving 13 bases between them. CDR3: CASSYRPPGAEAFF. For the CDR3, the DNA is TGTGCCAGCAGTTACAGGCCACCGGGCGCTGAAGCTTTCTTT.

The chain uses TRBV28 and TRBJ1-2, with 9 nucleotides matching TRBD1. CDR3 length: 15 residues. After removal of 5 bases from V and 2 bases from J, the junction contained 6 bases not matched to a gene. Germline-derived CDR1 and CDR2 are MDHEN and SYDVKM. CDR3 in DNA: TGTGCCAGCAGTACCTTGGGACAGGGAAACTATGGCTACACCTTC. It specifies CASSTLGQGNYGYTF.

The sample holds one count of this clonotype. This may come from a read error, since a much larger clone is one base off. The chain joins TRBV4-3 to TRBJ2-3, with 9 bases lining up with TRBD2. The CDR3 runs 16 residues. In germline, CDR1 is LGHNA, CDR2 YSLEER. CDR3 sequence (DNA): TGCGCCAGCAGCCCGGGACTAGCAAGAGTCGCAGATATGCAGTATTTT. It translates to CASSPGLARVADMQYF.

This chain connects TRBV2 to TRBJ2-2, with 8 bases lining up with TRBD1. Per the germline V gene, CDR1 is SNHLY and CDR2 is FYNNEI. V lost 11 bases, J lost 2 bases, and 4 bases stayed unmatched. This CDR3 spans 13 amino acids. CDR3 loop: CAAGGTNTGELFF. The CDR3 coding sequence is TGTGCCGCAGGGGGCACCAACACCGGGGAGCTGTTTTTT. Using reference TRBV2 and TRBJ2-2 for the parts outside the CDR3, the full variable domain is EPEVTQTPSHQVTQMGQEVILRCVPISNHLYFYWYRQILGQKVEFLVSFYNNEISEKSEIFDDQFSVERPDGSNFTLKIRSTKLEDSAMYFCAAGGTNTGELFFGEGSRLTVL.

This chain uses TRBV28 with TRBJ2-1; possible D gene TRBD1, 6 bases. The CDR3 is made up of 16 amino acids. V shed 9 bases and J shed 8 bases, with 26 bases lying between them. Germline loops: CDR1 MDHEN, CDR2 SYDVKM. The CDR3 DNA is TGTGCCAGTACCACAGCCGGAGACAGGTTAGGATATGAGCAGTTCTTC. Translating it yields CASTTAGDRLGYEQFF.

This clonotype was counted a few times. The J gene is TRBJ2-7, the V gene TRBV20-1; the D gene is possibly TRBD2 (5 bases). This CDR3 spans 14 amino acids. V was shortened by 1 base and J by 4 bases, with 14 bases between the two germline ends. CDR1 is DFQATT and CDR2 is SNEGSKA in the germline V gene (reference sequence). This CDR3 reads CSARGGSSRYEQYF. The CDR3 DNA reads TGCAGTGCTAGAGGAGGGTCGAGCCGGTACGAGCAGTACTTC.

J is TRBJ2-1 and V is TRBV20-1; 13 bases line up with TRBD2. Germline lookup yields CDR1 DFQATT and CDR2 SNEGSKA (reference sequence). V dropped 5 bases and J dropped 8; count of bases not matched to a gene: 3. The CDR3 is 13 residues long. The CDR3 DNA is TGCAGTGCTCCGGGACTAGCGGGGCATGAGCAGTTCTTC. Translation gives CSAPGLAGHEQFF.

The chain uses TRBV4-3 and TRBJ2-5, with unresolved D. V lost 4 bases and J lost 11, with 20 bases in between. CDR3 length: 14 amino acids. Germline CDR1 reads LGHNA; CDR2 reads YSLEER. The CDR3 bases are TGCGCCAGCAGCCTGAGGTGGGGTTTGGATGAGCAGTACTTC. It specifies CASSLRWGLDEQYF.

The gene calls are TRBV20-1 and TRBJ2-2, with D perhaps matching TRBD1 or TRBD2 (6 bases each). CDR3 size: 16 residues. The V gene's germline CDR1 is DFQATT and CDR2 SNEGSKA (reference sequence). V was trimmed by 0 bases and J by 8 bases, leaving 19 bases between them. CDR3 protein: CSARDAGHTPPGELFF. In DNA form, the CDR3 reads TGCAGTGCTAGAGACGCGGGACATACCCCTCCTGGGGAGCTGTTTTTT.

V usage is TRBV27 and J usage is TRBJ2-2, with D hard to call. Germline-derived CDR1 and CDR2 are MNHEY and SMNVEV (reference sequence). The length of the CDR3 is 12 residues. V lost 3 bases and J lost 7, with 6 bases in between. The CDR3 protein is CASSFVNGELFF. CDR3 coding DNA: TGTGCCAGCAGTTTCGTGAACGGGGAGCTGTTTTTT.

This chain links TRBV20-1 with TRBJ1-2; 8 nucleotides line up with TRBD1. Germline loops: CDR1 DFQATT, CDR2 SNEGSKA (reference sequence). J was trimmed by 3 bases and V by 6 bases; bases with no gene match: 6. The length of the CDR3 is 13 residues. DNA of the CDR3: TGCAGTGCCGTAGGACAGGGTCACTATGGCTACACCTTC. Translated: CSAVGQGHYGYTF.

A few counts support this clonotype. The chain combines TRBV12-3 or TRBV12-4 with TRBJ2-1; D ambiguous. V shed 6 bases and J shed 4 bases, with 16 bases lying between them. This CDR3 contains 15 residues. The CDR3 is CASSLPPGSYNEQFF. CDR3 DNA: TGTGCCAGCAGCCTGCCCCCCGGATCATACAATGAGCAGTTCTTC.

The rearrangement links TRBV4-3 to TRBJ2-3, with D uncertain. CDR1 and CDR2 from the germline V gene are LGHNA and YSLEER. V was shortened by 0 bases and J by 0 bases, with 4 bases between the two germline ends. This CDR3 spans 14 amino acids. CDR3 sequence reads: CASSQDISTDTQYF. Written as DNA, the CDR3 is TGCGCCAGCAGCCAAGATATCAGCACAGATACGCAGTATTTT.

This rearrangement joins TRBV14 to TRBJ2-1; tentative D call: TRBD2 (6 bases). Germline CDR1 is SGHDN and CDR2 is FVKESK. V gave up 3 bases and J gave up 7 bases, with 10 bases separating them. The CDR3 length is 13 residues. The chain's CDR3 is CASSQAGSNEQFF. The CDR3 bases are TGTGCCAGCAGCCAGGCGGGATCAAATGAGCAGTTCTTC.

Note on this clonotype: At one end the junction does not follow the germline gene, possibly because of a read error. The chain couples TRBV10-3 to TRBJ1-4, with D uncertain. From germline, CDR1 is ENHRY and CDR2 SYGVKD. The CDR3 has 15 residues. CDR3: CAISENVGTNEKLFF. CDR3 DNA sequence: TGTGCCATTAGTGAGAACGTTGGAACTAATGAAAAACTGTTTTTT.